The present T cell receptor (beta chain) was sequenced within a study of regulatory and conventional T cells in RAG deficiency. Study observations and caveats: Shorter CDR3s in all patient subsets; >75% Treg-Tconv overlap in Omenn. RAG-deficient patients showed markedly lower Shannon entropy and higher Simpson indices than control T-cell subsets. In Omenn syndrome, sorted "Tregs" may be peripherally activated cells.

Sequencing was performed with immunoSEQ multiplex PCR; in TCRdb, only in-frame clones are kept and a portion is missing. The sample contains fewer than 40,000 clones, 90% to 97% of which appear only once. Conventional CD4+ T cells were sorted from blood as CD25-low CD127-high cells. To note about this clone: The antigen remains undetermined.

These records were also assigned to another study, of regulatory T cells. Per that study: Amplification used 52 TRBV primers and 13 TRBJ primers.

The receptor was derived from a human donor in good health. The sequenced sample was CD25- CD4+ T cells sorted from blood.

As DNA, the CDR3 is TGTGCCAGCAGTTCGAAAAACCGGGACAGCCCCTACGAGCAGTACTTC. The encoded protein is CASSSKNRDSPYEQYF. The gene calls are TRBV27 and TRBJ2-5; 7 nucleotides agree with TRBD1. The end of the DNA aligns better with TRBJ2-7, so the J call may be wrong. CDR1 is MNHEY and CDR2 is SMNVEV in the germline V gene (reference sequence). This CDR3 is built from 16 residues.